This record covers a single TCR beta chain. The clone's antigen remains unknown. No per-base quality is available; no much larger clone lies one base away. These data are taken from a study of blood T cell repertoires in COVID-19 (TCRdb year 2020). For the wider study: Samples covering the acute and convalescent phases of COVID-19 were provided by collaborators in the United States, Italy and Spain. The prospective study material was composed of cDNA or gDNA derived from T cells, B-cell-depleted T cells, or PBMCs. Where available, HLA class I and class II types were obtained from metadata supplied by the sample provider rather than from assay-based typing. The dataset comprised deeply sampled blood TCRbeta repertoires from subjects exposed to, actively infected with, or recovered from COVID-19. The samples were drawn from the first 160 participants of the ongoing ImmuneRACE study and from 950 to 1,500 subjects provided by 6 global collaborators. A freely available public database, intended as a resource for researchers studying the immune response to SARS-CoV-2, is where the repertoires were released. Nearly every sample came with metadata listing a de-identified subject ID, COVID-19 status, age in years and sex.

The collaborating institutions used their own protocols to collect whole blood in K2EDTA tubes. For TCRbeta analysis, collaborators shipped samples as frozen whole blood, isolated PBMCs, or DNA extracted from either of those sample types. From the cysteine through the phenylalanine, the CDR3 covers 15 amino acids. Here the CDR3 DNA is all that survives: 45 bases in frame from base 1. Reading the germline V gene gives CDR1 SGHTA and CDR2 FQGNSA. V is pruned by 5 bases and J by 6 bases, leaving 6 bases of the junction without a gene match. The immunoSEQ Assay, a bias-controlled multiplex PCR, was used to amplify TCRbeta CDR3 regions from genomic DNA. In the paper's pipeline: Within the assay, amplification of reference gene primers was used to estimate how many nucleated cells each sample contained. To quantify the absolute abundance of each unique TCRbeta CDR3 rearrangement, sequence reads were collapsed and filtered. For each sample, productive Simpson clonality was calculated as the square root of Simpson's diversity index over productive rearrangements. The table comes from immuneACCESS by way of TCRdb, which keeps in-frame sequences with V and J called. Part of the clones is missing from these tables; in studies checked, under half for an unresolved V gene and the rest for unknown reasons. That table gives V, J and clone size, and the DNA gave D and trimming. Counted in this sample were approximately 450,000 clones; about 89% of them appeared once. The ten largest clones add up to approximately 4.5% of the sample.

Broad study findings and their caveats: The amount of clinical and demographic metadata varied by source and participant and was provided uncurated.

The rearranged segments are TRBV7-2 and TRBJ2-3; 12 central bases correspond to TRBD2. The sample comprised peripheral blood. This receptor was identified in a woman in her twenties or thirties with acute or convalescent COVID-19. At the DNA level, the sequence is TGTGCCAGCAGCCCGACTAGCGGGGGAGGGGATACGCAGTATTTT. It specifies CASSPTSGGGDTQYF.